These T cell receptor beta chains were read from a single sample in a study of blood T cells in healthy people across ages. Each CDR3 protein gets one entry after TCRdb re-called the 5' RACE reads with MiXCR. In the table there are about 700,000 distinct CDR3 sequences, roughly 32% of which are singletons. The specimen was blood. Source of these receptors: a woman older than 75 in good health. CDR3s include the opening cysteine and the closing phenylalanine or tryptophan. Each record gives: clone size, J gene, V gene, D gene, CDR3 DNA, CDR3 protein. The D gene is left open where the match is weak. A row's size may be missing; if present it is once, few, many or a size class.

>many|TRBJ2-7|TRBV6-5|-
TGTGCCAGCAGTTACAGCAGACAGGTCCACGAGCAGTACTTC
CASSYSRQVHEQYF
>-|TRBJ2-2|TRBV4-1|TRBD1
TGCGCCAGCAGCCAGGGACAGGGAAAGGACGGGGAGCTGTTTTTT
CASSQGQGKDGELFF
>-|TRBJ2-7|TRBV28|-
TGTGCCAGCAGTTTCTCGCTAGCCTACGAGCAGTACTTC
CASSFSLAYEQYF
>many|TRBJ2-7|TRBV7-2|-
TGTGCCAGCAGCCCCGGGACAACCGAGCAGTACTTC
CASSPGTTEQYF
>many|TRBJ2-2|TRBV10-3|TRBD2
TGTGCCATCAGTCGCTTAGCGGGGGATAACACCGGGGAGCTGTTTTTT
CAISRLAGDNTGELFF
>many|TRBJ2-5|TRBV20-1|TRBD2
TGCAGTGCTAGAACTAGCGGGGGGTACCAAGAGACCCAGTACTTC
CSARTSGGYQETQYF
>-|TRBJ1-2|TRBV19|TRBD1
TGTGCCAGTAGTGGCGGACAGGGATCACCCTCTGGCTACACCTTC
CASSGGQGSPSGYTF
>once|TRBJ2-3|TRBV15|TRBD1
TGTGCCACCAGCGGGACCGGGACAGGGGCCGCAGATACGCAGTATTTT
CATSGTGTGAADTQYF
>many|TRBJ1-2|TRBV12-3/TRBV12-4|-
TGTGCCAGCAGTTTTCTTAGGTATGGCTACACCTTC
CASSFLRYGYTF
>-|TRBJ2-7|TRBV28|-
TGTGCCAGCGGTTTCGCCGGTCTCCCTGAGCAGTACTTC
CASGFAGLPEQYF
>many|TRBJ1-2|TRBV5-1|-
TGCGCCAGCACCCCACTGGGCGGGTCCACTGGCTACACCTTC
CASTPLGGSTGYTF
>many|TRBJ2-1|TRBV20-1|-
TGCAGTGCTGAAGCCGGGACATGGGCGCAGGGACGGGGACGCTACAATGAGCAGTTCTTC
CSAEAGTWAQGRGRYNEQFF
>-|TRBJ2-2|TRBV20-1|-
TGCAGTGCTAGAGGAGGACTGGCGAACACCGGGGAGCTGTTTTTT
CSARGGLANTGELFF
>many|TRBJ2-1|TRBV20-1|TRBD2
TGCAGTGCTAGACCCATAGCGGGGGTTTACAATGAGCAGTTCTTC
CSARPIAGVYNEQFF
>-|TRBJ1-6|TRBV20-1|TRBD1
TGCAGTGCTAGAGATCCCCAGACAGGGGGTGATAATTCACCCCTCCACTTT
CSARDPQTGGDNSPLHF
>many|TRBJ2-5|TRBV4-2|TRBD2
TGTGCCAGCAGCCAATCTCGCGGGGGAGGTCAAGAGACCCAGTACTTC
CASSQSRGGGQETQYF
>-|TRBJ1-4|TRBV20-1|-
TGCAGTGCTAGAGACCACCTGGAAAAACTGTTTTTT
CSARDHLEKLFF
>many|TRBJ2-5|TRBV5-1|TRBD1
TGCGCCAGCAGCCCGGGTGGGACAGGAGAAGAGACCCAGTACTTC
CASSPGGTGEETQYF
>-|TRBJ2-1|TRBV5-1|TRBD2
TGCGCCAGCAGCTTGAGCGGGAGTACATACAATGAGCAGTTCTTC
CASSLSGSTYNEQFF
>-|TRBJ1-4|TRBV6-2/TRBV6-3|-
TGTGCCAGCAGTTGGATCGGGGATAATGAAAAACTGTTTTTT
CASSWIGDNEKLFF
>-|TRBJ2-1|TRBV29-1|TRBD2
TGCAGCGGTACGGGACTAGCGGGGTCCTACAATGAGCAGTTCTTC
CSGTGLAGSYNEQFF
>few|TRBJ1-1|TRBV3-1|-
TGTGCCAGCAGCCACCGGGTGGGGAACACTGAAGCTTTCTTT
CASSHRVGNTEAFF
>-|TRBJ1-2|TRBV20-1|TRBD1
TGCAGTGCTGTAGACAGGGGTTTCGGTGGCTACACCTTC
CSAVDRGFGGYTF
>many|TRBJ1-2|TRBV5-1|-
TGCGCCAGCAGCTTGGAGCTGAATAACTATGGCTACACCTTC
CASSLELNNYGYTF
>many|TRBJ2-3|TRBV12-3/TRBV12-4|-
TGTGCCAGCAGGGACTACACAGATACGCAGTATTTT
CASRDYTDTQYF
>-|TRBJ2-5|TRBV12-3/TRBV12-4|TRBD1
TGTGCCGGCAGCGAAATCGGGACAGGGTTCGGAGAGACCCAGTACTTC
CAGSEIGTGFGETQYF
>-|TRBJ2-5|TRBV5-1|-
TGCGCCAGCAGCTTGCATACAGGACAAGAGACCCAGTACTTC
CASSLHTGQETQYF
>many|TRBJ2-5|TRBV5-1|-
TGCGCCAGCAGCTTACATGGCTCGGAGACCCAGTACTTC
CASSLHGSETQYF
>-|TRBJ2-7|TRBV20-1|-
TGCAGTGCTAGAGATCACGGGGACGAGCAGTACTTC
CSARDHGDEQYF
>-|TRBJ1-5|TRBV7-8|-
TGTGCCAGCAGCTTGATAGGGGGCAATCAGCCCCAGCATTTT
CASSLIGGNQPQHF
>-|TRBJ1-5|TRBV20-1|TRBD1
TGCAGTGCTAGACGGCAGGGGGCAGGTCAGCCCCAGCATTTT
CSARRQGAGQPQHF
>-|TRBJ2-1|TRBV7-9|TRBD2
TGTGCCAGCAGCCAGGGACTACACAAATCCTGCAATGAGCAGTTCTTC
CASSQGLHKSCNEQFF
>few|TRBJ1-2|TRBV30|-
TGTGCCTGGACCGGGAGTTATGGCTACACCTTC
CAWTGSYGYTF
>few|TRBJ2-7|TRBV5-5|TRBD1
TGTGCCAGCAGCTTGGAAGGGACAGGCGGGCGCTACGAGCAGTACTTC
CASSLEGTGGRYEQYF
>-|TRBJ1-1|TRBV3-1|-
TGTGCCAGCAGCCCGGGTAGACGGACTGAAGCTTTCTTT
CASSPGRRTEAFF
>many|TRBJ2-7|TRBV28|-
TGTGCCAGCAGTTTAAACCGGCTCGAGCAGTACTTC
CASSLNRLEQYF
>-|TRBJ2-3|TRBV7-2|-
TGTGCCAGCAGCTCGTCGGCGGGGCGAACAGATACGCAGTATTTT
CASSSSAGRTDTQYF
>-|TRBJ2-5|TRBV5-1|-
TGCGCCAGCAGCTTGGAACCGGGGGGCGCGGAGACCCAGTACTTC
CASSLEPGGAETQYF
>-|TRBJ2-7|TRBV20-1|TRBD2
TGCAGTGCTACTCTAGCGGGAGTCACCTACGAGCAGTACTTC
CSATLAGVTYEQYF
>-|TRBJ2-1|TRBV6-6|-
TGTGCCAGCAGTTTTTCAGGGGAGACCCAGTTCTTC
CASSFSGETQFF
>few|TRBJ2-1|TRBV11-2|TRBD2
TGTGCCAGCAGCTGGGGGACTAGCGGAGACCGAGGGGCCTACAATGAGCAGTTCTTC
CASSWGTSGDRGAYNEQFF
>few|TRBJ2-1|TRBV29-1|TRBD1
TGCAGCGTCGACAGGGGGCAGTTCTTC
CSVDRGQFF
>many|TRBJ2-3|TRBV15|TRBD2
TGTGCCACCAGCAGCCGGGGGGGCGCAGATACGCAGTATTTT
CATSSRGGADTQYF
>few|TRBJ1-1|TRBV29-1|-
TGCAGCGTTTACAGGACGGACGGCACTGAAGCTTTCTTT
CSVYRTDGTEAFF
>-|TRBJ2-1|TRBV20-1|-
TGCAGTGCTTCGGCGACCGTACTAGGGAAAGTCGATGAGCAGTTCTTC
CSASATVLGKVDEQFF
>many|TRBJ2-3|TRBV7-2|-
TGTGCCAGCAGCCCTCCCGGCTCCGCAGATACGCAGTATTTT
CASSPPGSADTQYF
>many|TRBJ2-4|TRBV6-6|-
TGTGCCAGCAGGACCGGGACAGCCAAAAACATTCAGTACTTC
CASRTGTAKNIQYF
>many|TRBJ2-5|TRBV11-2|TRBD1
TGTGCCAGCAGCTTAGGGGCGACAGGGGGGTGGCAAGAGACCCAGTACTTC
CASSLGATGGWQETQYF
>many|TRBJ2-3|TRBV5-1|-
TGCGCCAGCAGCCCACTCGGGGGTAACACAGATACGCAGTATTTT
CASSPLGGNTDTQYF
>-|TRBJ1-2|TRBV7-9|-
TGTGCCAGCAGCCCACCAGCGGATGGCTACACCTTC
CASSPPADGYTF
>-|TRBJ2-3|TRBV20-1|TRBD2
TGCAGTGTACGTAGGACTAGCGGGGTGCCTAGTACAGATACGCAGTATTTT
CSVRRTSGVPSTDTQYF
>many|TRBJ1-5|TRBV20-1|-
TGCAGTGCTAGTAAGGATCAGCCCCAGCATTTT
CSASKDQPQHF
>many|TRBJ2-1|TRBV12-5|TRBD1
TGTGCTAGTGGTTTGGGACCGGGACAGGGGAGGGATGAGCAGTTCTTC
CASGLGPGQGRDEQFF
>many|TRBJ1-5|TRBV3-1|-
TGTGCCAGCAGCCAAGCCGGTGGGGGGAATCAGCCCCAGCATTTT
CASSQAGGGNQPQHF